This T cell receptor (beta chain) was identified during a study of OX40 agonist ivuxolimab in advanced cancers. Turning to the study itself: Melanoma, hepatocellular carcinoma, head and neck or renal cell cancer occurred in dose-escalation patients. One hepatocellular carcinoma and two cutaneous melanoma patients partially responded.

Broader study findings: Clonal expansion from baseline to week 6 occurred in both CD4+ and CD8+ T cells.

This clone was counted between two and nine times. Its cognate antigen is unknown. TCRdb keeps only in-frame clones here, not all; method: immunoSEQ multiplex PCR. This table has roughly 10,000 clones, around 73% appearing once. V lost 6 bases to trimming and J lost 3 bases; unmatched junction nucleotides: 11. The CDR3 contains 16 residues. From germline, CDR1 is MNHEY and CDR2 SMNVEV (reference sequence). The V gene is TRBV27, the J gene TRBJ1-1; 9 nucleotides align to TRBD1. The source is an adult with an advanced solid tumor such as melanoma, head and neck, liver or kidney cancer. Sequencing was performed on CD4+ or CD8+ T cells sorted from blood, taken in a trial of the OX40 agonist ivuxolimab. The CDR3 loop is CASSPGQGTADTEAFF. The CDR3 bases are TGTGCCAGCAGCCCCGGACAGGGGACCGCGGACACTGAAGCTTTCTTT.